These 27 T cell receptor beta chains came from one sample sequenced in a study of Graves' ophthalmopathy and Graves' hyperthyroidism. Amplification from RNA transcripts yielded the TCR beta CDR3 regions. The library came from an HTBI-primed first-round RT-PCR and a second-round multiplex PCR. Using its own MiXCR run on the multiplex PCR reads, TCRdb lists one record per CDR3 protein. The sample lists hundreds of thousands of distinct CDR3 sequences; around 50% were seen once. Material for sequencing was peripheral blood. The source of these receptors is an adult man with Graves' ophthalmopathy.

This rearrangement joins TRBV27 to TRBJ1-3; D perhaps matches TRBD1 (5 bases). This CDR3 is built from 16 residues. Trimming shortened V by 5 bases and J by 0 bases, and 14 bases separated the two germline ends. Germline loops: CDR1 MNHEY, CDR2 SMNVEV (reference sequence). The CDR3 nucleotides read TGTGCCAGCAGTAGCCCGACAGCCAGCTCTGGAAACACCATATATTTT. It codes for CASSSPTASSGNTIYF.

This clonotype is deemed medium-sized. The chain uses TRBV29-1 and TRBJ2-7; no reliable D call. Trimming shortened V by 4 bases and J by 2 bases, and 12 bases separated the two germline ends. Germline-derived CDR1 and CDR2 are SQVTM and ANQGSEA. The CDR3 is 13 residues long. CDR3 nucleotides: TGCAGCGTTGTAAGTGCAGCTACCTACGAGCAGTACTTC. Protein sequence: CSVVSAATYEQYF.

The chain joins TRBV2 to TRBJ2-5; 9 positions agree with TRBD2. The CDR3 contains 14 residues. J gave up 3 bases and V 8 bases, and 7 bases lay outside the gene matches. Germline CDR1 SNHLY, CDR2 FYNNEI. CDR3 in amino acids: CASSPSGAKETQYF. The CDR3 coding sequence is TGTGCCAGCTCTCCTAGCGGGGCTAAAGAGACCCAGTACTTC.

The chain uses TRBV20-1 and TRBJ2-7; 7 nucleotides align to TRBD2. The length of the CDR3 is 13 residues. The junction had 6 bases not matched to a gene; V was cut back by 3 bases and J by 4 bases. The germline CDR1 and CDR2 sequences are DFQATT and SNEGSKA (reference sequence). The CDR3 is CSARKSSGYEQYF. In DNA form, the CDR3 reads TGCAGTGCTAGGAAGTCTAGCGGTTACGAGCAGTACTTC.

The V call is TRBV7-3, the J call TRBJ2-2; no clear D gene. V was trimmed by 5 bases and J by 8 bases, leaving 12 bases between them. Germline loops: CDR1 SGHTA, CDR2 FQGTGA. The CDR3 length is 13 residues. The DNA for the CDR3 is TGTGCCAGCAGCGTACAACGGGCGGGGGAGCTGTTTTTT. Translated, it gives CASSVQRAGELFF.

This clonotype was observed many times. The CDR3 here is CSAGVAGSQETQYF. The CDR3 DNA reads as TGCAGCGCCGGGGTAGCGGGTAGCCAAGAGACCCAGTACTTC. This chain connects TRBV29-1 to TRBJ2-5; 7 nucleotides align to TRBD2. The CDR3 is 14 amino acids. Germline trimming cut 7 bases from V and 1 base from J; bases unmatched to any gene: 9. CDR1 SQVTM and CDR2 ANQGSEA come from the germline V gene.

Note on this clonotype: One end of the junction fails to match germline, which may point to a read error. The chain is built from TRBV12-3 or TRBV12-4 and TRBJ2-5; D not resolved. The CDR3 is 14 amino acids. The CDR3 protein is CAISFLGLMGTQYF. Here the CDR3 DNA reads TGTGCCATCAGTTTTCTAGGGTTGATGGGGACCCAGTACTTC.

There are a few counts of this clonotype. The chain carries TRBV7-2 and TRBJ1-2, with a tentative D call TRBD1 (6 bases). The CDR3 is made up of 15 amino acids. Trimming stripped 1 base from V and 4 bases from J, with 13 bases between. Germline V gene lookup returns CDR1 SGHTA and CDR2 FQGNSA. The CDR3 region has the DNA TGTGCCAGCAGCTTAGAGAGGGGGGGGGGCTATGGCTACACCTTC. Translation gives CASSLERGGGYGYTF.

Remarks on this clonotype: The junction differs from germline at one of its ends, possibly a read error. This chain joins TRBV10-3 and TRBJ2-5; 9 bases are shared with TRBD1. CDR1 is ENHRY, CDR2 SYGVKD, per germline. There are 14 residues in the CDR3. The CDR3, as DNA: TGTGCCGTAAGGGACAGGGAGGTTCAAGGGACCCAGTACTTC. Its translation is CAVRDREVQGTQYF.

This chain links TRBV7-2 with TRBJ2-5, with D perhaps assigned TRBD1 or TRBD2 (5 bases each). Germline V gene sequence: CDR1 SGHTA, CDR2 FQGNSA. V gave up 7 bases and J gave up 5 bases, with 17 bases separating them. This CDR3 is built from 14 residues. CDR3 protein: CASKDAGTRETQYF. DNA of the CDR3: TGTGCCAGCAAGGATGCAGGGACGCGGGAGACCCAGTACTTC.

This clonotype came up a few times. The chain employs TRBV7-3 and TRBJ1-1; D is uncertain. This CDR3 contains 13 residues. CDR1 is SGHTA, CDR2 FQGTGA, per germline. The ends were cut back, 5 bases at V and 1 base at J, with 8 bases in the middle. The CDR3 DNA sequence: TGTGCCAGCAGCCTGATGGAGAACACTGAAGCTTTCTTT. It yields the protein CASSLMENTEAFF. The entire variable domain, with the rest obtained from reference TRBV7-3 and TRBJ1-1, is as follows: GAGVSQTPSNKVTEKGKYVELRCDPISGHTALYWYRQSLGQGPEFLIYFQGTGAADDSGLPNDRFFAVRPEGSVSTLKIQRTERGDSAVYLCASSLMENTEAFFGQGTRLTVV.

The chain carries TRBV5-4 and TRBJ2-2; D is unclear. Germline CDR1 reads SGHNT; CDR2 reads YYREEE (reference sequence). The V gene lost 0 bases and the J gene lost 1 base, with 7 bases spanning the gap. The CDR3 contains 15 residues. The CDR3 sequence is CASSLVLGNTGELFF. CDR3 bases: TGTGCCAGCAGCTTGGTTCTGGGGAACACCGGGGAGCTGTTTTTT.

This clonotype was found a few times. The V call is TRBV7-6, the J call TRBJ1-3; D gene unclear. The CDR3 has 13 residues. Trimming removed 2 bases at V and 6 bases at J, with 8 bases between. Germline V lookup: CDR1 SGHVS, CDR2 FNYEAQ. CDR3 DNA: TGTGCCAGCAGCTTACGTGATACAAACACCATATATTTT. It encodes CASSLRDTNTIYF.

This clonotype was counted many times. The chain has TRBV25-1 and TRBJ1-3; TRBD1 is a possible D gene (5 bases). Germline V gene sequence: CDR1 MGHDK, CDR2 SYGVNS. Trimming removed 4 bases from V and 3 bases from J, with 10 bases in between. CDR3 size: 14 residues. CDR3 in amino acids: CASSVTGDGNTIYF. DNA for the CDR3: TGTGCCAGCAGTGTAACAGGTGATGGAAACACCATATATTTT.

This clonotype was seen a single time. The V gene is TRBV2, the J gene TRBJ1-1; 10 nucleotides align to TRBD1. Trimming removed 5 bases from V and 7 bases from J; junction bases left unmatched: 7. This CDR3 contains 14 residues. Germline CDR1 and CDR2: SNHLY and FYNNEI. In DNA form, the CDR3 reads TGTGCCAGCAGTTCCGGGACAGGGGTGGGTGAAGCTTTCTTT. It translates to CASSSGTGVGEAFF.

CDR3 region: CASYSGVRQESATNEKLFF. CDR3 DNA sequence: TGTGCCAGCTACTCCGGGGTTCGGCAGGAGAGTGCAACTAATGAAAAACTGTTTTTT. V usage is TRBV12-3 or TRBV12-4 and J usage is TRBJ1-4; D unclear. Trimming took 8 bases from V and 0 from J, leaving 25 bases between them. The CDR3 sequence is 19 residues long.

This clonotype has more than one count but fewer than ten. The chain uses TRBV5-1 and TRBJ2-7; 11 bases are a match to TRBD1. The CDR3 sequence is 14 residues long. Per the germline V gene, CDR1 is SGHRS and CDR2 is YFSETQ. The J segment lost 2 bases and the V segment lost 4 bases, leaving 2 bases of the junction unmatched. CDR3 amino acids: CASSGDRGAYEQYF. The CDR3, as DNA: TGCGCCAGCAGCGGGGACAGGGGGGCCTACGAGCAGTACTTC.

This clonotype was counted ten times or more. The chain links TRBV7-9 to TRBJ2-7; D tentatively reads TRBD1 or TRBD2 (5 bases each). This CDR3 contains 12 residues. V was cut by 6 bases and J by 2 bases, with 8 bases left in between. The germline CDR1 and CDR2 sequences are SEHNR and FQNEAQ (reference sequence). In nucleotides, the CDR3 is TGTGCCAGCAGTTTGGGGGCCTACGAGCAGTACTTC. Translated, it gives CASSLGAYEQYF.

The chain joins TRBV11-1 to TRBJ1-2, with D unclear. This CDR3 is built from 12 residues. Germline V gives CDR1 SGHAT, CDR2 FQDESV (reference sequence). Between the trimmed V and J ends, which lost 5 bases and 5 bases, there was a span of 9 bases. The DNA of the CDR3 is TGTGCCAGCAGCGACGCAGGATATGGCTACACCTTC. The encoded protein is CASSDAGYGYTF.

In its sample, this clonotype was seen once. The chain is built from TRBV29-1 and TRBJ2-7; D perhaps matches TRBD1 (5 bases). Germline-derived CDR1 and CDR2 are SQVTM and ANQGSEA. V lost 8 bases and J 4 bases, leaving 18 bases between the germline ends. This CDR3 region has 13 residues. The CDR3 here is CSLALGHQYEQYF. The DNA of the CDR3 is TGCAGCTTGGCCCTCGGACACCAATACGAGCAGTACTTC.

The chain has TRBV7-9 and TRBJ2-5, with unresolved D. The V gene lost 4 bases and the J gene lost 2 bases, with 14 bases spanning the gap. In germline, CDR1 is SEHNR, CDR2 FQNEAQ (reference sequence). The CDR3 is 15 residues long. CDR3 DNA sequence: TGTGCCAGCAGCTCCCGCCCCGGGCCACAAGAGACCCAGTACTTC. Translating it yields CASSSRPGPQETQYF.

Many counts were recorded for this clonotype. The genes are TRBV15 and TRBJ2-2; D is ambiguous. The V end was cut by 2 bases, the J end by 4 bases, with 2 bases between. CDR3 length: 12 amino acids. Germline V gene lookup returns CDR1 LNHNV and CDR2 YYDKDF (reference sequence). The CDR3 DNA reads TGTGCCACCAGCAGATCCACCGGGGAGCTGTTTTTT. Encoded protein: CATSRSTGELFF.

This clonotype was detected ten times or more. The rearrangement joins TRBV7-8 to TRBJ1-2; D is ambiguous. The CDR3 has 11 residues. The germline gives CDR1 SGHVS, CDR2 FQNEAQ. The V gene lost 4 bases and the J gene lost 2 bases, with 2 bases spanning the gap. CDR3 sequence reads: CASSSNYGYTF. The DNA of the CDR3 is TGTGCCAGCAGCTCCAACTATGGCTACACCTTC.

This clonotype was detected only a few times. The chain links TRBV12-3 or TRBV12-4 to TRBJ1-2, with 8 positions matching TRBD1. CDR3 length: 14 amino acids. V dropped 5 bases and J dropped 4; count of bases not matched to a gene: 6. DNA of the CDR3: TGTGCCAGCAGTGGACGGGACAGGCCCTATGGCTACACCTTC. This translates into CASSGRDRPYGYTF.

The chain links TRBV7-2 to TRBJ1-2; TRBD1 matches 7 bases. Germline loops: CDR1 SGHTA, CDR2 FQGNSA. This CDR3 has 13 amino acids. V gave up 7 bases and J gave up 6 bases; unmatched junction bases: 8. Here the CDR3 reads CASTNRGSHGYTF. The CDR3 DNA reads TGTGCCAGCACGAACAGGGGAAGTCATGGCTACACCTTC.

V is TRBV27 and J is TRBJ2-7; TRBD2 aligns across 7 bases. Germline-derived CDR1 and CDR2 are MNHEY and SMNVEV (reference sequence). This CDR3 is 14 amino acids long. Germline trimming cut 3 bases from V and 5 bases from J; bases unmatched to any gene: 7. The CDR3 reads CASSFWRESNEQYF. In DNA form, the CDR3 reads TGTGCCAGCAGTTTCTGGCGGGAGTCCAACGAGCAGTACTTC.

In its sample, this clonotype was seen a few times. This sequence joins TRBV24-1 and TRBJ1-2; D remains unclear. Germline V CDR1 and CDR2: KGHDR, SFDVKD. Trimming cost V 9 bases and J 4 bases, with 11 bases left between them. The CDR3 sequence is 12 residues long. This CDR3 reads CATYTTIYGYTF. The CDR3 nucleotides read TGTGCCACCTATACGACGATCTATGGCTACACCTTC.